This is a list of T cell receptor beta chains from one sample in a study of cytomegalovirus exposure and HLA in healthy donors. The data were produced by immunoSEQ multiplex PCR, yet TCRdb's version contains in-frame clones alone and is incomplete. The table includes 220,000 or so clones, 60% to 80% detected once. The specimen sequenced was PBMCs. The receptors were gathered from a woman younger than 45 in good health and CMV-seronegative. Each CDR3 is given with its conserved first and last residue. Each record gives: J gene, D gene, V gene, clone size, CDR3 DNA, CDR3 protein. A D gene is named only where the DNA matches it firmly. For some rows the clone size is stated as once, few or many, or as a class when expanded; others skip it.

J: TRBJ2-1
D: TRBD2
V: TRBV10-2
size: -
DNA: TGCGCCAGCAGTGAGGAGGAGGCGGGGGGGATATACAATGAGCAGTTCTTC
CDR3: CASSEEEAGGIYNEQFF

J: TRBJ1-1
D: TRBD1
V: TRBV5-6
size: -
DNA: TGTGCCAGCAGCTTAAGACAGGGATGGACTGAAGCTTTCTTT
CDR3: CASSLRQGWTEAFF

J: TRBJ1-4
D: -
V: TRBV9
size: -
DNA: TGTGCCAGCGGAAGGGGCTTTAAGCCTAATGAAAAACTGTTTTTT
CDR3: CASGRGFKPNEKLFF

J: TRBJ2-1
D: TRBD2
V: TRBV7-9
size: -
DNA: TGTGCCAGCGGCTTAGACGGGGGGTCTGAGCAGTTCTTC
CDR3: CASGLDGGSEQFF

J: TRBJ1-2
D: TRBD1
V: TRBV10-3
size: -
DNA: TGTGCCATCAGCCGGGACAGGGACTATGGCTACACCTTC
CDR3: CAISRDRDYGYTF

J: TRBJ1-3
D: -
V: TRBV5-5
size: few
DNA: TGTGCCAGCAGCTTAAGTGTGGTAGAGGACTCTGGAAACACCATATATTTT
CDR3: CASSLSVVEDSGNTIYF

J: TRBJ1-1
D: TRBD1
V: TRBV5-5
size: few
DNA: TGTGCCAGCAGCCTTACAGGGGTTACTGAAGCTTTCTTT
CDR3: CASSLTGVTEAFF

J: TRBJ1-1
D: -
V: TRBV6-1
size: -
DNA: TGTGCCAGCAGCGGTTACAGGGCGTCAGCTTTCTTT
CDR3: CASSGYRASAFF

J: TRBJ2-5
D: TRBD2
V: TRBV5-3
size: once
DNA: TGTGCCAGAAGCTTCCACACTAGCGGGGGGATTCAAGAGACCCAGTACTTC
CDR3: CARSFHTSGGIQETQYF

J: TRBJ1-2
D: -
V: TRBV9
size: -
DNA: TGTGCCAGCAGCCTGGGGGGGGAAGATGGCTACACCTTC
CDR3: CASSLGGEDGYTF

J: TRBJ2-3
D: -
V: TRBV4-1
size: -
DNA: TGCGCCAGCAGCCAAGTGGTCGCGGCAGGGAGGACAGATACGCAGTATTTT
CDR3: CASSQVVAAGRTDTQYF

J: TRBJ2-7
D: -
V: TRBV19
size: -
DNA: TGTGCCAGTAGCCGTGGCCGTCCCGACGAGCAGTACTTC
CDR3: CASSRGRPDEQYF

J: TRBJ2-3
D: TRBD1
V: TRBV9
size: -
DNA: TGTGCCAGCAGCGTAGTGGGGACAGGGAAAGGGGATACGCAGTATTTT
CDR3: CASSVVGTGKGDTQYF

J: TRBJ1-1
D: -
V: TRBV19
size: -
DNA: TGTGCCAGTAGTATCGGGAACACTGAAGCTTTCTTT
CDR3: CASSIGNTEAFF

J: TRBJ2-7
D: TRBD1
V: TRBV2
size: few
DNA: TGTGCCAGCTTCGGGACAGGGTTCTACGAGCAGTACTTC
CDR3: CASFGTGFYEQYF

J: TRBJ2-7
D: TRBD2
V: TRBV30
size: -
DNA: TGTGCCTGGAGTGTCAGCGGGAGCTCCGAGCAGTACTTC
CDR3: CAWSVSGSSEQYF

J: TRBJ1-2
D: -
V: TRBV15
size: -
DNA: TGTGCCACCAGCAAGGACAGCCCAGCTAACTATGGCTACACCTTC
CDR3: CATSKDSPANYGYTF

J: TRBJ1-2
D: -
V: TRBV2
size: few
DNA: TGTGCCAGCAGTGAAGGTTTCAGCGCTAACTATGGCTACACCTTC
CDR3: CASSEGFSANYGYTF

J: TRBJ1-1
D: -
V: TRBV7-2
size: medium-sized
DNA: TGTGCCAGCAGCTTAATGGGGGCCACGAACACTGAAGCTTTCTTT
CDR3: CASSLMGATNTEAFF

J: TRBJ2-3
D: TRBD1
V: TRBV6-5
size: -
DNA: TGTGCCAGCCAGGGACAGCTTAGCACAGATACGCAGTATTTT
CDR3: CASQGQLSTDTQYF

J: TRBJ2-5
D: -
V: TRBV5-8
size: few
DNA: TGTGCCAGCAGCTTCCGGGGAGGGGGAGAGACCCAGTACTTC
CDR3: CASSFRGGGETQYF

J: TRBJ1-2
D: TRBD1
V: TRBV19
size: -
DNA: TGTGCCAGTAGTCTCTCGACAGGGATTATTGCTAACTATGGCTACACCTTC
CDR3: CASSLSTGIIANYGYTF

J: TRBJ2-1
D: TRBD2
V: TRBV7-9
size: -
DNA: TGTGCCAGCAGTCGTAGCGGGACTGAGGACAATGAGCAGTTCTTC
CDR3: CASSRSGTEDNEQFF

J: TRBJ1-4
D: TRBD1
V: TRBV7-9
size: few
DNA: TGTGCCAGCAGCTTAACAGGGGTCCACGAAAAACTGTTTTTT
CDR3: CASSLTGVHEKLFF

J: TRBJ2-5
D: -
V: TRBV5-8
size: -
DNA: TGTGCCAGCAGCGCCTTGGAAGGGGCGGGGGAGACCCAGTACTTC
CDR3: CASSALEGAGETQYF

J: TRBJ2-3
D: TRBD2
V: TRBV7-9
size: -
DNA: TGTGCCAGCAGCTCCCCCCCCTTGGGACTAGCGGGGGACACAAATACGCAGTATTTT
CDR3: CASSSPPLGLAGDTNTQYF

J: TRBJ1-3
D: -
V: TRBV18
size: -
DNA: TGTGCCAGCTCACCACCGGAGACGCTTAGAAACACCATATATTTT
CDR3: CASSPPETLRNTIYF

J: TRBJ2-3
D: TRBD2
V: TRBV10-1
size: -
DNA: TGCGCCAGCAGTGAAGGGAGGGCCTGGGGAGATACGCAGTATTTT
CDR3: CASSEGRAWGDTQYF

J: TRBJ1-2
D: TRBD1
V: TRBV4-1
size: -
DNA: TGCGCCAGCAGCTCTCCGGGACAGCGCCTAAACTATGGCTACACCTTC
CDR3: CASSSPGQRLNYGYTF

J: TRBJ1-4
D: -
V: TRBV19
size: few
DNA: TGTGCCAGTAGCTCCTCGGCGGCTAATGAAAAACTGTTTTTT
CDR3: CASSSSAANEKLFF

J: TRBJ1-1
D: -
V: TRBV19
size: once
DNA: TGTGCCAGTAGTCATGCTGAGGGGCGGGGGACTGAAGCTTTCTTT
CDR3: CASSHAEGRGTEAFF

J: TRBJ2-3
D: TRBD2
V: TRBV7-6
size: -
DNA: TGTGCCAGCAGCTTAGGAGCGGGAGGGCAGACGCAGTATTTT
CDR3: CASSLGAGGQTQYF

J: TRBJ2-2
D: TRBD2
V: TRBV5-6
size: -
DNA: TGTGCCAGCAGCCTAAGGACTAGCGGAATCGGGAGAAAAGCCGGGGAGCTGTTTTTT
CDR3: CASSLRTSGIGRKAGELFF

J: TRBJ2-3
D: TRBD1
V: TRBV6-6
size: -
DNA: TGTGCCAGCAGTTACCCGGACAGGGCAGATACGCAGTATTTT
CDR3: CASSYPDRADTQYF

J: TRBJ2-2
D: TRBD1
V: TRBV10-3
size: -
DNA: TGTGCCATCAGTGAGTTGACAGGGGGTAACACCGGGGAGCTGTTTTTT
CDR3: CAISELTGGNTGELFF

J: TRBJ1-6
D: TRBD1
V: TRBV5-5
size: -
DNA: TGTGCCAGCAGCGCCCCCCAGACAGGGAAGGACACGAGTAATTCACCCCTCCACTTT
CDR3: CASSAPQTGKDTSNSPLHF

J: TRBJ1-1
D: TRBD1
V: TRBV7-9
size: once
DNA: TGTGCCAGCAGTCGACAGGGGAACACTGAAGCTTTCTTT
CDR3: CASSRQGNTEAFF

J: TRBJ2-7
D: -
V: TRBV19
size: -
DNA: TGTGCCAGTAGTACCCTACAGGGTAGGAACGAGCAGTACTTC
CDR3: CASSTLQGRNEQYF

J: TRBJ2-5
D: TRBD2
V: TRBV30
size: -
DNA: TGTGCCTGGAGTGTAAGAGCGGGAGTCGGAGAGACCCAGTACTTC
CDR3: CAWSVRAGVGETQYF

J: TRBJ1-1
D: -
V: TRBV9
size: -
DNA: TGTGCCAGCAGCGTTTTGGGGGCGCCCACTGAAGCTTTCTTT
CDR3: CASSVLGAPTEAFF

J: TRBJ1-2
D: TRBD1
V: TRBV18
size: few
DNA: TGTGCCAGCTCACGGGACAGCTCAGGGGGCTATGGCTACACCTTC
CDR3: CASSRDSSGGYGYTF

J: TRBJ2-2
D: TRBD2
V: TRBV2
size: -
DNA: TGTGCCAGCAGTGAATTACTAGCGGGAGTTACCGGGGAGCTGTTTTTT
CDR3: CASSELLAGVTGELFF

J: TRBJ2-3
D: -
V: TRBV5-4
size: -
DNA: TGTGCCAGCGGAACGGGGGATACGCAGTATTTT
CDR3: CASGTGDTQYF